Below, one T cell receptor (beta chain) is given with its context. There is no known antigen for this receptor. CDR1 and CDR2 are drawn from the germline V gene: SGHDT, YYEEEE. Taken from cysteine to phenylalanine, the CDR3 has 12 residues. DNA for this receptor is not on file. From each donor, a roughly 2.3 ml peripheral blood sample was collected into PAXgene tubes and stored at -80 degrees C. Without any T cell sorting, total RNA was extracted from whole blood using the PAXgene blood miRNA kit on an automated QIAcube. Peripheral blood from monozygotic twin pairs who were concordant or discordant for inflammatory bowel disease underwent deep TCRalpha and TCRbeta repertoire profiling using unique molecular barcoding. Smoking habits were recorded for all twin pairs, with individuals classified as current, former or never smokers. The library was generated by 5' RACE. The input for every TCR library was 3,500 to 4,000 ng of total RNA. cDNA was synthesized with SMARTScribe reverse transcriptase in eight separate reactions per sample. Unique molecular identifiers containing a 6-nucleotide sample barcode were introduced through template switching during cDNA synthesis. Two nested PCRs of roughly 16 and 10 cycles amplified the TCRalpha and TCRbeta cDNA, and bead purification followed each PCR. Before amplification, the cDNA was treated with uracil DNA-glycosylase and purified using the QIAquick PCR purification kit. The second PCR added Illumina TruSeq-compatible adapters along with sample-specific barcodes. TapeStation and Qubit were used to check library quality and concentration, and about 5 ng of each library was pooled. Sequencing of the pooled libraries was done on an Illumina HiSeq2500 single-index Rapid Run using custom sequencing primers and 2 x 100 bp reads. The study's own analysis went as follows. PCR and sequencing errors were corrected by UMI-based consensus assembly using MiGEC version 1.2.6. MiXCR version 2.1.1 handled V(D)J alignment, clonotype assembly and CDR3 extraction. To normalise gene usage, clonotype sharing and MAIT/NKT TCR abundance, the analysis used the top 1000, 10 000 and 20 000 clonotypes per sample. After downsampling to 27 000 UMIs, diversity was calculated as the inverse Simpson index using the vegan R package. Statistical testing used paired Mann-Whitney U tests on the discordant twin pairs and applied Benjamini-Hochberg correction for multiple testing. After reprocessing by TCRdb, each CDR3 protein sequence is one entry, and no DNA is given. The V and J calls here are based on TCRdb, not the publication. The data table for this sample lists about 210,000 distinct CDR3 sequences. 1.5% to 2% of the sample goes to the ten largest clones.

These data originate in a study of monozygotic twins with inflammatory bowel disease (dated by TCRdb to about 2019). Regarding the research as a whole: A total of around 30 monozygotic twin pairs were included in the full study, comprising nine German pairs (four IBD-concordant, five IBD-discordant) and 19 IBD-discordant Danish pairs. The search for disease-associated traits relied mainly on comparing IBD patients with their genetically identical healthy co-twins within discordant pairs. Each individual had, on average, about 151 000 unique TCRalpha sequences and 181 000 unique TCRbeta sequences available for analysis.

The paper's findings and limits, for the study overall: TCRbeta repertoire diversity, by inverse Simpson index, was decreased in IBD patients compared with their healthy co-twins. IBD patients shared fewer clonotypes with other individuals than healthy twins did, most markedly in patients showing signs of disease activity. Because patients received different immunosuppressive treatments, the repertoires may have picked up extra background noise and variability between individuals. Different T cell subtypes could not be distinguished in the analysis. No difference in repertoire similarity was observed between concordant and discordant twins, possibly owing to limited statistical power. The results gave no support for a single strong signal or clonotype linked to IBD.

The sample comprised blood. This TCR derives from a human donor with ulcerative colitis or Crohn's disease, or a healthy co-twin of an affected twin (not recorded which). The chain links TRBV5-6 with TRBJ2-1; TCRdb's assignment of TRBD2 cannot be checked, as there is no DNA. The CDR3 loop reads CASSFFSGGQFF.